Listed below are T cell receptor beta chains from one sample, sequenced in a study of blood T cells in healthy people across ages. TCRdb re-called the 5' RACE reads through MiXCR, storing one row per CDR3 protein. The sample includes approximately 360,000 distinct CDR3 sequences, roughly half of them seen just once. The source material was blood. All receptors derive from a man between 60 and 75 years old in good health. The CDR3 runs from the conserved cysteine through the conserved F or W. The D gene is left open where the match is weak. The listing skips clone size in some rows; elsewhere it reads once, few, many or a size class.

TRBJ1-6,TRBD1,few,TRBV7-2,TGTGCCAGCAGCTTAGGACACAGGGGAATGGCCCTCCACTTT,CASSLGHRGMALHF
TRBJ2-5,.,.,TRBV28,TGTGCCAGCAGTTTTCTTCTCAGAAAACAAGAGACCCAGTACTTC,CASSFLLRKQETQYF
TRBJ2-1,TRBD1,.,TRBV24-1,TGTGCCACCAGTGATCCCGGGACAGGGGACGGGATATACCATGAGCAGTTCTTC,CATSDPGTGDGIYHEQFF
TRBJ2-5,TRBD2,.,TRBV7-2,TGTGCCAGCAGCTCCTCAGCGGGGGGGCAAGAGACCCAGTACTTC,CASSSSAGGQETQYF
TRBJ1-2,.,.,TRBV11-2,TGTGCCAGCAGCTTACGAGCCACAGGGTCTTACTATGGCTACACCTTC,CASSLRATGSYYGYTF
TRBJ1-2,.,.,TRBV7-9,TGTGCCAGCAGCTTAGCGGGGGGAGGGGCCTATGGCTACACCTTC,CASSLAGGGAYGYTF
TRBJ1-1,TRBD1,few,TRBV13,TGTGCCAGCAGCTCCCGGACAGGGCGGACTGAAGCTTTCTTT,CASSSRTGRTEAFF
TRBJ1-5,.,.,TRBV12-3/TRBV12-4,TGTGCTAGCAGGTTGACCAATCAGCCCCAGCATTTT,CASRLTNQPQHF
TRBJ2-7,TRBD1,few,TRBV10-3,TGTGCCATCAGTGAGGGACAGGGGGCCTACGAGCAGTACTTC,CAISEGQGAYEQYF
TRBJ2-5,.,once,TRBV7-9,TGTGCCAGCAGCTTAGACGGGGGGCCTACAGAGACCCAGTACTTC,CASSLDGGPTETQYF
TRBJ2-5,.,.,TRBV2,TGTGCCAGCAGTTCCCTCCTGGCGGGGAAACAAGAGACCCAGTACTTC,CASSSLLAGKQETQYF
TRBJ2-7,.,many,TRBV6-5,TGTGCCAGCGGACCCGGGTCCCTCTCCTACGAGCAGTACTTC,CASGPGSLSYEQYF
TRBJ2-5,.,many,TRBV25-1,TGTGCCAGCAGTGAATCCCCCAAAGAGACCCAGTACTTC,CASSESPKETQYF
TRBJ2-3,.,.,TRBV28,TGTGCCAGCACCCCCCCGGGGGTAATTCAAGGCACAGATACGCAGTATTTT,CASTPPGVIQGTDTQYF
TRBJ2-7,TRBD2,.,TRBV5-1,TGCGCCAGCAGCGGATATAGCGGGGGGGCCCAGGACGAGCAGTACTTC,CASSGYSGGAQDEQYF
TRBJ2-1,TRBD1,few,TRBV20-1,TGCAGTGCACCCCGACAGGGGGCAGGTGAGCAGTTCTTC,CSAPRQGAGEQFF
TRBJ2-1,TRBD1,.,TRBV28,TGTGCCAGCAGTAAAGGGGACAGGGATAATGAGCAGTTCTTC,CASSKGDRDNEQFF
TRBJ1-1,.,.,TRBV20-1,TGCAGTGCTAGGATTCTGAGCACTGAAGCTTTCTTT,CSARILSTEAFF
TRBJ2-5,TRBD2,.,TRBV13,TGTGCCAGCAGCTTCGCCGGGACTAGTCATGTCGATGAGCAGTACTTC,CASSFAGTSHVDEQYF
TRBJ2-3,TRBD2,.,TRBV20-1,TGCAGTGCTGAGGGTGGGACTAGCGAGCCAGATACGCAGTATTTT,CSAEGGTSEPDTQYF
TRBJ2-7,TRBD1,.,TRBV7-9,TGTGCCAGCAGCCGGGGACAGGTCGTTTTAAGCGAGCAGTACTTC,CASSRGQVVLSEQYF
TRBJ1-2,TRBD1,.,TRBV25-1,TGTGCCAGCAGTGACCCCACAGGGGGGTACTATGGCTACACCTTC,CASSDPTGGYYGYTF
TRBJ1-2,TRBD1,few,TRBV9,TGTGCCAGCAGCCTTCGCGCCGGACAGGGTAACTATGGCTACACCTTC,CASSLRAGQGNYGYTF
TRBJ1-2,.,.,TRBV14,TGTGCCAGCAGCCAAGATAGGTACTATGGCTACACCTTC,CASSQDRYYGYTF
TRBJ2-1,.,.,TRBV28,TGTGCCAGCATCCCAGGGGGACTAGGATACAATGAGCAGTTCTTC,CASIPGGLGYNEQFF
TRBJ2-4,.,few,TRBV20-1,TGCAGTGCTAAGGAAGTCCCATTCACAATAGCCAAAAACATTCAGTACTTC,CSAKEVPFTIAKNIQYF
TRBJ1-5,TRBD1,.,TRBV3-1,TGTGCCAGCAGCCGCGATTGGACAGGGGGTCAGCCCCAGCATTTT,CASSRDWTGGQPQHF
TRBJ2-5,TRBD2,.,TRBV7-2,TGTGCCAGCAGGCTAGGGGGTAGCGGGAAGGCCCAGTACTTC,CASRLGGSGKAQYF
TRBJ2-7,TRBD2,.,TRBV5-1,TGCGCCAGCAGCCTTGCACCTAGCGGGAGATCCTACGAGCAGTACTTC,CASSLAPSGRSYEQYF
TRBJ2-2,TRBD1,few,TRBV6-2/TRBV6-3,TGTGCCAGCGACACCAAAACGGACAGGGCAGCAACCGGGGAGCTGTTTTTT,CASDTKTDRAATGELFF
TRBJ1-1,.,.,TRBV29-1,TGCAGCGTTGAAGACAGGAAGAACACTGAAGCTTTCTTT,CSVEDRKNTEAFF
TRBJ1-2,.,.,TRBV27,TGTGCCAGCAGCCACCAAAGCACCCGCTATGGCTACACCTTC,CASSHQSTRYGYTF
TRBJ1-2,.,few,TRBV11-2,TGTGCCAGCAGCCAGGAGGGAGATGGCTACACCTTC,CASSQEGDGYTF
TRBJ2-7,TRBD2,.,TRBV20-1,TGCGGGGGGGGGAGAGCCCCATACGAGCAGTACTTC,CGGGRAPYEQYF
TRBJ2-3,.,few,TRBV11-2,TGTGCCAGCAGCTTAGATCGCAGATACACAGATACGCAGTATTTT,CASSLDRRYTDTQYF
TRBJ2-3,TRBD2,.,TRBV5-1,TGCGCCAGCAGCACAGCGGGGGGCGTCGCAGATACGCAGTATTTT,CASSTAGGVADTQYF
TRBJ2-3,TRBD2,.,TRBV5-1,TGCGCCAGCAAAGTTACTAGCGGGGCCACAGATACGCAGTATTTT,CASKVTSGATDTQYF
TRBJ2-3,.,few,TRBV7-2,TGTGCCAGCAGCTTACGACGAGGAGATACGCAGTATTTT,CASSLRRGDTQYF
TRBJ2-7,.,.,TRBV15,TGTGCCACCAGCAAGGGGGGGCTAGCGGTTACCTCCTACGAGCAGTACTTC,CATSKGGLAVTSYEQYF
TRBJ2-7,TRBD2,many,TRBV20-1,TGCAGTGCTAGAGGTGGGAATAGCGGGGACTACGAGCAGTACTTC,CSARGGNSGDYEQYF